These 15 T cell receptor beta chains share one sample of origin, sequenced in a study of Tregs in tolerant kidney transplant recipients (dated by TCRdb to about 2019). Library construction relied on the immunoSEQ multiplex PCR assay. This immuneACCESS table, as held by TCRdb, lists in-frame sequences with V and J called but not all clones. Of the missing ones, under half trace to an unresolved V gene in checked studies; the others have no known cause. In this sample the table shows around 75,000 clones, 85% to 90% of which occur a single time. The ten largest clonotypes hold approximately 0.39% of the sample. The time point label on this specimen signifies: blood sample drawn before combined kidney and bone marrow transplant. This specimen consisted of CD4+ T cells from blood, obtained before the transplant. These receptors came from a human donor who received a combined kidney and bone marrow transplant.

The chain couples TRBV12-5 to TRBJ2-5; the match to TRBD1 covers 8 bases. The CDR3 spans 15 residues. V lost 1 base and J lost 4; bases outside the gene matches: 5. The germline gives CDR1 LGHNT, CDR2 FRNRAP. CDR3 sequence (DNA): TGTGCTAGTGGTTTGGGGACAGGGAATGTAGAGACCCAGTACTTC. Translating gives CASGLGTGNVETQYF.

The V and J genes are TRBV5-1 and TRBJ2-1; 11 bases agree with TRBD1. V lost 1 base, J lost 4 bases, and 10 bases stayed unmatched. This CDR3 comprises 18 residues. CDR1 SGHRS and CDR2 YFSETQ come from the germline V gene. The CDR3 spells CASSLNKGDRGTYNEQFF. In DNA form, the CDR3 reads TGCGCCAGCAGCTTGAATAAGGGGGACAGGGGGACGTACAATGAGCAGTTCTTC.

CDR3 nucleotide sequence: TGCAGCGCGGTATCTCGACAGGGGGGCACTGAAGCTTTCTTT. Its translation is CSAVSRQGGTEAFF. This chain links TRBV29-1 with TRBJ1-1, with 9 bases matching TRBD1. CDR1 and CDR2 (germline): SQVTM, ANQGSEA. Trimming at V came to 7 bases and at J to 4 bases, leaving 10 bases not matched to a gene. This CDR3 is 14 amino acids long.

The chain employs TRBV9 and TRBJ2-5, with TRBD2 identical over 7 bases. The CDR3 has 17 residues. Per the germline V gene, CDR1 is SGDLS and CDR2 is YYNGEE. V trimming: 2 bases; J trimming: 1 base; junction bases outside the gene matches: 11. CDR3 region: CASSVGGSPQTQETQYF. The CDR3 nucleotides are TGTGCCAGCAGCGTGGGCGGGAGTCCCCAGACCCAAGAGACCCAGTACTTC.

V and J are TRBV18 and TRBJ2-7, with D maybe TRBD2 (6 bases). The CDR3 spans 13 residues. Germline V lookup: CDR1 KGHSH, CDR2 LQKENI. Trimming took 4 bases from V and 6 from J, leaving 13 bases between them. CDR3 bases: TGTGCCAGCTCACGGGGAGGTGAGTCCGAGCAGTACTTC. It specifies CASSRGGESEQYF. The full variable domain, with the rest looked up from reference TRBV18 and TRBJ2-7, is NAGVMQNPRHLVRRRGQEARLRCSPMKGHSHVYWYRQLPEEGLKFMVYLQKENIIDESGMPKERFSAEFPKEGPSILRIQQVVRGDSAAYFCASSRGGESEQYFGPGTRLTVT.

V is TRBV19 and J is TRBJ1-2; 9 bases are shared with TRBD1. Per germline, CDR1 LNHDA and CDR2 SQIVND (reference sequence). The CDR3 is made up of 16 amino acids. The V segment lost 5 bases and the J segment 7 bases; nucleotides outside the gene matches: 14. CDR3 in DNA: TGTGCCAGTAGTGCCGTTACAGGGGGCGACAATGGTGGCTACACCTTC. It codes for CASSAVTGGDNGGYTF.

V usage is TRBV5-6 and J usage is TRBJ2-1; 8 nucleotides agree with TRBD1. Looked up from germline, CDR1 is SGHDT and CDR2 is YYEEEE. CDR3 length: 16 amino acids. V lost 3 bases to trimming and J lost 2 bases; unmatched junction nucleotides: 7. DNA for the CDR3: TGTGCCAGCAGCTGGGGACAGGCAGGGGCCTACAATGAGCAGTTCTTC. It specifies CASSWGQAGAYNEQFF. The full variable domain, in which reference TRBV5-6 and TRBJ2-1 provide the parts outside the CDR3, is DAGVTQSPTHLIKTRGQQVTLRCSPKSGHDTVSWYQQALGQGPQFIFQYYEEEERQRGNFPDRFSGHQFPNYSSELNVNALLLGDSALYLCASSWGQAGAYNEQFFGPGTRLTVL.

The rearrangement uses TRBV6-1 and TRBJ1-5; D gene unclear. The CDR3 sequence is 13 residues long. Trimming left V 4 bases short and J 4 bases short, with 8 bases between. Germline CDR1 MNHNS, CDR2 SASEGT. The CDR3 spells CASSGRINQPQHF. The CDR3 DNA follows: TGTGCCAGCAGTGGGAGAATTAATCAGCCCCAGCATTTT.

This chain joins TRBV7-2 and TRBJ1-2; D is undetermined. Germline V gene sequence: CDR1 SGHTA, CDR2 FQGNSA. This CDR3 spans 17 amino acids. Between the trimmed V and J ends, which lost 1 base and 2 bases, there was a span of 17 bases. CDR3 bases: TGTGCCAGCAGCTTAGATATTGGACCGGGATCCAACTATGGCTACACCTTC. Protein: CASSLDIGPGSNYGYTF.

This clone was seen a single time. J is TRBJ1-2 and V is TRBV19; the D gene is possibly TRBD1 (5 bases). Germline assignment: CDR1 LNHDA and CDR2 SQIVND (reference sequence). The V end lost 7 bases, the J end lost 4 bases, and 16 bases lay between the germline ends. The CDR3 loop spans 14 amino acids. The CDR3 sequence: CASNSGGRIYGYTF. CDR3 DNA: TGTGCCAGTAATTCGGGGGGACGGATCTATGGCTACACCTTC.

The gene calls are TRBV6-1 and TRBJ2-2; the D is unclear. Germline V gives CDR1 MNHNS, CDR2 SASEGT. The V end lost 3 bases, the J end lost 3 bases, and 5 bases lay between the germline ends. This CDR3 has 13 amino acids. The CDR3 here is CASSDYYTGELFF. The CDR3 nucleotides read TGTGCCAGCAGTGATTACTACACCGGGGAGCTGTTTTTT.

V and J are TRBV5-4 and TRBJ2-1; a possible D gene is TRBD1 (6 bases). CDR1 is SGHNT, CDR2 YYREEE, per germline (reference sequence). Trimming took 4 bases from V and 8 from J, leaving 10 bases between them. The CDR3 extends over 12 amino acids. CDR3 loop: CASSPTGYEQFF. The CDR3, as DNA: TGTGCCAGCAGCCCGACAGGCTATGAGCAGTTCTTC. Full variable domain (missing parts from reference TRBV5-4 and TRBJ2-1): ETGVTQSPTHLIKTRGQQVTLRCSSQSGHNTVSWYQQALGQGPQFIFQYYREEENGRGNFPPRFSGLQFPNYSSELNVNALELDDSALYLCASSPTGYEQFFGPGTRLTVL.

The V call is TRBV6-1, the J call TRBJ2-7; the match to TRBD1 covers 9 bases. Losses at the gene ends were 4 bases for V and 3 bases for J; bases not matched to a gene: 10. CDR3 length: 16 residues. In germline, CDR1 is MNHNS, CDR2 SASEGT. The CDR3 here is CASSGSSGTGHYEQYF. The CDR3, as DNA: TGTGCCAGCAGTGGTTCCTCCGGGACAGGGCACTACGAGCAGTACTTC.

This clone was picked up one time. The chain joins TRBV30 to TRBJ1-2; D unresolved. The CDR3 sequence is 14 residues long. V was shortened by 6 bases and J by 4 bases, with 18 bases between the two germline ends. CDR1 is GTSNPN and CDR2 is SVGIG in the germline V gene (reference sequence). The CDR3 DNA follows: TGTGCCTGCCCCCGCGGGGTTGGTGGCTATGGCTACACCTTC. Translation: CACPRGVGGYGYTF.

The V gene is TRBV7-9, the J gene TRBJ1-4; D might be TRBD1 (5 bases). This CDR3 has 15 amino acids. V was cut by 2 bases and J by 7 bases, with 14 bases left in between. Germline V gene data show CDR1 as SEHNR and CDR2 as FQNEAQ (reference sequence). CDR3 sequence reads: CASSLQGVESEKLFF. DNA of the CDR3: TGTGCCAGCAGCTTACAGGGTGTGGAGAGTGAAAAACTGTTTTTT.